This passage covers 9 T cell receptor beta chains from one sample sequenced in a study of cytotoxic CD8 clonotypes in ibrutinib-treated CLL. Method: immunoSEQ multiplex PCR; TCRdb's copy keeps in-frame clones and lacks some. This repertoire shows approximately 13,000 clones, 55% to 75% found once; its top ten account for about 5%. This specimen was PBMCs, taken before ibrutinib treatment. These receptors came from a human donor with chronic lymphocytic leukemia.

The table lists this clone with a few counts. This chain links TRBV28 with TRBJ1-3; 8 bases align to TRBD1. Germline CDR1 reads MDHEN; CDR2 reads SYDVKM. V was pared by 5 bases and J by 2 bases, with 14 bases of the junction left unmatched. This CDR3 comprises 18 residues. CDR3: CASSPPGWTGRAGNTIYF. CDR3 coding DNA: TGTGCCAGCAGTCCGCCGGGATGGACAGGGAGGGCTGGAAACACCATATATTTT.

The rearrangement uses TRBV10-2 and TRBJ1-5, with 7 nucleotides matching TRBD1. Losses at the gene ends were 10 bases for V and 7 bases for J; bases not matched to a gene: 10. Germline-derived CDR1 and CDR2 are WSHSY and SAAADI. The CDR3 runs 13 residues. CDR3 DNA: TGCGCCACCACTGACAGGGTCGCCCAGCCCCAGCATTTT. Translation: CATTDRVAQPQHF.

The chain combines TRBV6-5 with TRBJ2-2, with D unresolved. This CDR3 has 14 residues. Looked up from germline, CDR1 is MNHEY and CDR2 is SVGAGI. The V end lost 8 bases, the J end lost 8 bases, and 18 bases lay between the germline ends. CDR3 bases: TGTGCCAGCCGCCTCTCCCCCCAGTCGGGGGAGCTGTTTTTT. Translated, it gives CASRLSPQSGELFF.

The CDR3, as DNA: TGTGCCAGCAGCTTATCCACCCTGGGGCGCGACACTGAAGCTTTCTTT. Residues: CASSLSTLGRDTEAFF. V is TRBV7-9 and J is TRBJ1-1; D is perhaps TRBD1 (5 bases). Trimming took 2 bases from V and 3 from J, leaving 16 bases between them. The germline V gene has CDR1 SEHNR and CDR2 FQNEAQ (reference sequence). The CDR3 contains 16 residues.

Notes on this clone: Sequence at one end of the junction differs from germline and may be a read error. This sequence joins TRBV5-6 and TRBJ1-2, with a possible D match to TRBD1 (5 bases). Germline V lookup: CDR1 SGHDT, CDR2 YYEEEE. The CDR3 extends over 13 amino acids. The CDR3 sequence: CASTLGGLYGYTF. In nucleotides, the CDR3 is TGTGCCAGCACCTTGGGGGGTCTCTATGGCTACACCTTC.

The chain employs TRBV5-1 and TRBJ2-3; D is unresolved. V was trimmed by 3 bases and J by 0 bases, leaving 8 bases between them. Germline V gives CDR1 SGHRS, CDR2 YFSETQ. This CDR3 has 14 amino acids. The CDR3 here is CASSSGFSTDTQYF. For the CDR3, the DNA is TGCGCCAGCAGCTCCGGCTTCAGCACAGATACGCAGTATTTT.

This clone has just a few counts. V usage is TRBV5-1 and J usage is TRBJ1-6; 7 bases agree with TRBD1. The V and J ends lost 4 bases and 9 bases, in that order; junction bases with no gene match: 10. Germline V gives CDR1 SGHRS, CDR2 YFSETQ. The CDR3 spans 15 residues. The CDR3 nucleotides read TGCGCCAGCAGCCCGGGGAGGACAGGCTCTTCACCCCTCCACTTT. It translates to CASSPGRTGSSPLHF.

This clone was picked up one time. The rearrangement links TRBV7-2 to TRBJ1-5, with D possibly being TRBD1 (5 bases). V lost 5 bases, J lost 11 bases, and 19 bases lay in between. CDR1 and CDR2 from the germline V gene are SGHTA and FQGNSA. The CDR3 totals 14 residues. CDR3 sequence (DNA): TGTGCCAGCAGCCCCCAGGGTGCCCCGGGGTCCCAGCATTTT. This translates into CASSPQGAPGSQHF.

This chain joins TRBV18 and TRBJ1-2; D not certain. The CDR3 loop spans 15 amino acids. In germline, CDR1 is KGHSH, CDR2 LQKENI. V dropped 6 bases and J dropped 6 bases, with 20 bases sitting between them. The DNA for the CDR3 is TGTGCCAGCTCTCCCCCCGGGAAGGGAAAGGATGGCTACACCTTC. Protein sequence: CASSPPGKGKDGYTF.